The sequence of this TCR beta chain was determined in a study of blood T cell repertoires in COVID-19. Study as a whole: From the United States, Italy and Spain came samples of acute and convalescent COVID-19. Sample material is recorded as cDNA or gDNA derived from T cells, B-cell-depleted T cells, or PBMCs.

Losses at the gene ends were 5 bases for V and 5 bases for J; bases not matched to a gene: 11. Germline lookup yields CDR1 SGHTA and CDR2 FQGNSA. The CDR3 has 16 residues. Authors' processing steps: Using reference gene primer amplification, nucleated cell counts were estimated. Sequencing used immunoSEQ multiplex PCR; TCRdb keeps in-frame clones, though not all of them. V and J calls and clone size follow that table, whereas D and trimming were derived from the DNA. Among a few hundred thousand clones listed, around nine tenths were seen once. This TCR was recovered from a human donor in a cohort sampled during active COVID-19. Sequences were obtained from peripheral blood. V is TRBV7-2 and J is TRBJ2-5, with 10 nucleotides matching TRBD2. The chain's CDR3 is CASSRLSGGARETQYF. DNA of the CDR3: TGTGCCAGCAGCAGATTAAGCGGGGGGGCTAGGGAGACCCAGTACTTC.